This T cell receptor (beta chain) was obtained from a study of blood T cell repertoires in COVID-19. On the study more broadly: PBMCs, B-cell-depleted T cells, or T cells provided the cDNA or gDNA that made up the material.

This clone has a single count. The data were produced by immunoSEQ multiplex PCR, yet TCRdb's version contains in-frame clones alone and is incomplete. This sample yields about 89,000 clones, of which 88% are seen a single time; roughly 0.43% belongs to the top ten. V was pared by 6 bases and J by 0 bases, with 5 bases of the junction left unmatched. Germline CDR1 and CDR2: SGHRS and YFSETQ. The CDR3 is 15 residues long. The V gene is TRBV5-1, the J gene TRBJ2-3; 9 bases fit TRBD2. The sequencing input was peripheral blood. This sequence was found in a man aged 55-75 years with acute or convalescent COVID-19. The CDR3 coding sequence is TGCGCCAGCACCTTAACTAGCGGGAGCACAGATACGCAGTATTTT. Its protein product is CASTLTSGSTDTQYF.